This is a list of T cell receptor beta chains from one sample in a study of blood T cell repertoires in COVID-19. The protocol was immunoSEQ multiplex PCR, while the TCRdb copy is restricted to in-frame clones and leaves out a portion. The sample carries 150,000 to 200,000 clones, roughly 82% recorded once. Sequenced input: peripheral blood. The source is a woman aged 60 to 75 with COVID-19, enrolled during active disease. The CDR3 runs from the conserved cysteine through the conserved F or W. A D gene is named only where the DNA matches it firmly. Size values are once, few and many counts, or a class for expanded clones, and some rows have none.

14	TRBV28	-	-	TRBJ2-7	TGTGCCAGCTACCCAGGGGCTACCGTGAGGGAGCAGTACTTC	CASYPGATVREQYF
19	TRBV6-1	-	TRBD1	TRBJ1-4	TGTGCCAGCAGTGTCCTGCGGACAGGGCGGATAGGTACTAATGAAAAACTGTTTTTT	CASSVLRTGRIGTNEKLFF
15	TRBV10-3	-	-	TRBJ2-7	TGTGCCATCAGTGAGGATCGCAGGGGGGACTACGAGCAGTACTTC	CAISEDRRGDYEQYF
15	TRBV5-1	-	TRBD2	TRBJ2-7	TGCGCCAGCAGCCCCGGGACTAGCGGAACCTACGAGCAGTACTTC	CASSPGTSGTYEQYF
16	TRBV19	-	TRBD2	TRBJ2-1	TGTGCCAGTAGTATAGATAACAGCGGGGAGTACAATGAGCAGTTCTTC	CASSIDNSGEYNEQFF
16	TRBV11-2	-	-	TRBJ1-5	TGTGCCAGCAGCCCGAGGAGGTCGGGAGGGCATCAGCCCCAGCATTTT	CASSPRRSGGHQPQHF
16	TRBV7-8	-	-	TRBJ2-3	TGTGCCAGCAGCTTAGGTAGCCTTCTTAGCACAGATACGCAGTATTTT	CASSLGSLLSTDTQYF
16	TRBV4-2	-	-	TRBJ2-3	TGTGCCAGCAGCCACCGGACTGACCCGAGCACAGATACGCAGTATTTT	CASSHRTDPSTDTQYF
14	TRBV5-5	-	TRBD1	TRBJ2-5	TGTGCCAGCAGTGGGACAGGGGGCGGTGAGACCCAGTACTTC	CASSGTGGGETQYF
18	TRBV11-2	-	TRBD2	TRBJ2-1	TGTGCCAGCAGCTTAGTACCTAGCGGGAGGTTTGGAAGTGTTGAGCAGTTCTTC	CASSLVPSGRFGSVEQFF
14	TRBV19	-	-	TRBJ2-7	TGTGCCAGTAGTATCAGGGGCAGAACCTACGAGCAGTACTTC	CASSIRGRTYEQYF
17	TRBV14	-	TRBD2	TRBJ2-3	TGTGCCAGCAGCCACCTTCGACTAGCGGGATCCACAGATACGCAGTATTTT	CASSHLRLAGSTDTQYF
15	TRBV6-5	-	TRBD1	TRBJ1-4	TGTGCCAGCAGTTACTTGACAGGGGGCGATGAAAAACTGTTTTTT	CASSYLTGGDEKLFF
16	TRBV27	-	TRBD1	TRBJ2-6	TGTGCCAGCAGTTCCTGGGACAGTCAAGGGGCCAACGTCCTGACTTTC	CASSSWDSQGANVLTF
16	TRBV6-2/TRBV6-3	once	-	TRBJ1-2	TGTGCCAGCAGCCCTACTCCGGGAAGGTTCACCTATGGCTACACCTTC	CASSPTPGRFTYGYTF
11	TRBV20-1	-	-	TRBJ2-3	TGCAGTGCTAGCCAGTTAGATACGCAGTATTTT	CSASQLDTQYF
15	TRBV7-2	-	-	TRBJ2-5	TGTGCCAGCAGCACATCGACAGGACCCCAAGAGACCCAGTACTTC	CASSTSTGPQETQYF
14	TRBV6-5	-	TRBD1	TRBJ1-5	TGTGCCAGCAGTTATGGCAGGGGGAATCAGCCCCAGCATTTT	CASSYGRGNQPQHF
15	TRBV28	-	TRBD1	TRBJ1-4	TGTGCCAGCAGGAGTGGTGGACAGGGACGGGAAAAACTGTTTTTT	CASRSGGQGREKLFF
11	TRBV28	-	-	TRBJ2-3	TGTGCCAGCAGTTCCAGGGTGACGCAGTATTTT	CASSSRVTQYF
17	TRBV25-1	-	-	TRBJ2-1	TGTGCCAGCAGTGCAGACGGAGGCAGGGGCTGGGCGGGAGAAAGGGTCTTC	CASSADGGRGWAGERVF
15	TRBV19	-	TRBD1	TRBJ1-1	TGTGCCAGTAGTAGGACAGGGGGAAAGGGCACTGAAGCTTTCTTT	CASSRTGGKGTEAFF
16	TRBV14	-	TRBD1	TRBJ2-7	TGTGCCAGCAGCGATCGACAGGGTGCCTACTCCTACGAGCAGTACTTC	CASSDRQGAYSYEQYF
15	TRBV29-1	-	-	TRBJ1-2	TGCAGCGTGGCGAACACAGGGTTCGGGGACTATGGCTACACCTTC	CSVANTGFGDYGYTF
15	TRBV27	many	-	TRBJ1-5	TGTGCCAGCAGTCCACAGGGAGGGCTCAATCAGCCCCAGCATTTT	CASSPQGGLNQPQHF
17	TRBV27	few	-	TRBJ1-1	TGTGCCAGCAGTATATATTTGCCCGGGGGGACGAGCACTGAAGCTTTCTTT	CASSIYLPGGTSTEAFF
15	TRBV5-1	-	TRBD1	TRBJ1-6	TGCGCCAGCAGCATGGGACAGGGGGGCAATTCACCCCTCCACTTT	CASSMGQGGNSPLHF
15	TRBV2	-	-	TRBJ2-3	TGTGCCAGCAGCCCTAGACAGGATCGCCCAGATACGCAGTATTTT	CASSPRQDRPDTQYF
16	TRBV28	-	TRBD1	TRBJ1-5	TGTGCCAGCAGTGACCCAGGGGGCCGAGGCAATCAGCCCCAGCATTTT	CASSDPGGRGNQPQHF
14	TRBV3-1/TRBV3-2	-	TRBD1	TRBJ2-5	TGTGCCAGCAGCCATTTGACAGGGCGAGAGACCCAGTACTTC	CASSHLTGRETQYF
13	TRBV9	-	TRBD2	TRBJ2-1	TGTGCCAGCAGCGCCGACGGGAGCGGGAGAACGCTCTTC	CASSADGSGRTLF
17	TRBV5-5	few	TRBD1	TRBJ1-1	TGTGCCAGCAGCTTGGAACCAGGACAGGGAGTGAACACTGAAGCTTTCTTT	CASSLEPGQGVNTEAFF
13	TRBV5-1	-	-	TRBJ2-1	TGCGCCAGCAGCTTGGTGCAGGGTAATGAGCAGTTCTTC	CASSLVQGNEQFF
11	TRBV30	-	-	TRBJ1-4	TGTGCCTGGAGCTCCCCGGGGGAACTGTTTTTT	CAWSSPGELFF
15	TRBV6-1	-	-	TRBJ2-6	TGTGCCAGCAGTGAAGAAGGGGCTGGGGCCAACGTCCTGACTTTC	CASSEEGAGANVLTF
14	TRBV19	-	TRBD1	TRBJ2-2	TGTGCCAGTAGGACACAGGGGGACACCGGGGAGCTGTTTTTT	CASRTQGDTGELFF
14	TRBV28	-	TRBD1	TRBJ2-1	TGTGCCAGCAGTACAACATCTCGGACAGGGGGCAAGTTCTTC	CASSTTSRTGGKFF
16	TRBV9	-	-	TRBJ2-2	TGTGCCAGCAGCCCAGGGGGGACAGCCTTCACCGGGGAGCTGTTTTTT	CASSPGGTAFTGELFF
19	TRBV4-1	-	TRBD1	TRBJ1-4	TGCGCCAGCAGCCAAGATCTTGGGCAGGGGGCAGGTTCTCGCGAAAAACTGTTTTTT	CASSQDLGQGAGSREKLFF
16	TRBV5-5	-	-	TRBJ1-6	TGTGCCAGCAGCTTGGGGCAGGGGATCGGAAATTCACCCCTCCACTTT	CASSLGQGIGNSPLHF
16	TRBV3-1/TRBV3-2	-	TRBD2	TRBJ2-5	TGTGCCAGCAGCCAAGATTGCACTAGCGGGAGGGAGACCCAGTACTTC	CASSQDCTSGRETQYF
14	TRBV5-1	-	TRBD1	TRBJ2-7	TGCGCCAGCAGTGGACAGGGAGTAGTCTACGAGCAGTACTTC	CASSGQGVVYEQYF
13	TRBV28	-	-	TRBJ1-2	TGTGCCAGCAGTCTAGGGACTTTGCCTGGCTACACCTTC	CASSLGTLPGYTF
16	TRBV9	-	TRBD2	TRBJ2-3	TGTGCCAGCAGCGTTACTAGCGGAGGGCTCACAGATACGCAGTATTTT	CASSVTSGGLTDTQYF
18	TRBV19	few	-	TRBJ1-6	TGTGCCAGTAGCCTCAAGAGCGGTTTCATCGGGGAGAACTCACCCCTCCACTTT	CASSLKSGFIGENSPLHF
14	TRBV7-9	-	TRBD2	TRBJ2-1	TGTGCCAGCAGCTTCGGGGAGGGACACAATGAGCAGTTCTTC	CASSFGEGHNEQFF
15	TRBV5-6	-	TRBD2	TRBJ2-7	TGTGCCAGCAGCTCCTTAGCGGGACCCTCCTACGAGCAGTACTTC	CASSSLAGPSYEQYF
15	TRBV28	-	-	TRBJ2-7	TGTGCCAGCAGTGTCCCCAGGGGGGCCTCCTACGAGCAGTACTTC	CASSVPRGASYEQYF
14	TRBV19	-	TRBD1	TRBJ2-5	TGTGCCAGTAGTAGCACAGGGGCCAAAGAGACCCAGTACTTC	CASSSTGAKETQYF